These 21 T cell receptor beta chains were sequenced from one sample in a study of T cells in Graves' hyperthyroidism and ophthalmopathy. Researchers amplified the TCR beta CDR3 regions from RNA transcripts. Using the HTBI primer set, a first-round RT-PCR was run on the TCR CDR3. TCRdb re-analysed the multiplex PCR reads in MiXCR, keeping a single row per CDR3 protein. The sample records 750,000 to 950,000 distinct CDR3 sequences, over 35% being singletons. Sample: blood. The receptor source for this set is a man aged 18 to 30 with Graves' hyperthyroidism.

V usage is TRBV7-3 and J usage is TRBJ1-1; 7 positions agree with TRBD1. Germline loops: CDR1 SGHTA, CDR2 FQGTGA. J lost 1 base, V lost 5 bases, and 4 bases had no gene match. The CDR3 runs to 14 residues. Here the CDR3 DNA reads TGTGCCAGCAGCATGTACAGGGGGAACACTGAAGCTTTCTTT. Amino acid sequence: CASSMYRGNTEAFF.

This rearrangement joins TRBV7-3 to TRBJ2-5, with 10 nucleotides matching TRBD1. Germline CDR1 and CDR2: SGHTA and FQGTGA. This CDR3 region has 16 residues. After removal of 5 bases from V and 0 bases from J, the junction contained 6 bases not matched to a gene. The CDR3: CASSPRDRGDQETQYF. The CDR3 DNA follows: TGTGCCAGCAGCCCCAGGGACAGGGGAGACCAAGAGACCCAGTACTTC.

The table lists this clonotype with many counts. This chain joins TRBV7-2 and TRBJ2-7; D perhaps matches TRBD2 (5 bases). This CDR3 spans 13 amino acids. Germline assignment: CDR1 SGHTA and CDR2 FQGNSA. The germline V and J ends were trimmed by 4 bases and 6 bases, with 13 bases remaining between them. CDR3 residues: CASSSTGSVEQYF. The CDR3 DNA is TGTGCCAGCAGCTCAACTGGGAGCGTCGAGCAGTACTTC.

J is TRBJ2-7 and V is TRBV7-9, with 14 bases identical to TRBD2. The end of the DNA fits TRBJ2-1 better, so the J call may be wrong. The CDR3 extends over 16 amino acids. CDR1 is SEHNR, CDR2 FQNEAQ, per germline (reference sequence). CDR3 DNA: TGTGCCAGCAGCCTCGAGGGGACTAGCGGGAGATGGGGGCAGTTCTTC. It codes for CASSLEGTSGRWGQFF.

The rearrangement links TRBV10-3 to TRBJ2-2; 9 bases map to TRBD1. The CDR3 sequence is 15 residues long. Germline-derived CDR1 and CDR2 are ENHRY and SYGVKD. V lost 11 bases and J lost 5; bases outside the gene matches: 12. The CDR3 sequence is CASTGGQGVTGELFF. The CDR3, as DNA: TGTGCCTCCACGGGGGGACAGGGCGTAACCGGGGAGCTGTTTTTT.

A single count supports this clonotype. The chain is built from TRBV7-2 and TRBJ1-4; D remains unclear. Germline CDR1 SGHTA, CDR2 FQGNSA. There are 15 residues in the CDR3. V lost 3 bases to trimming and J lost 6 bases, with 14 bases between them. CDR3 coding DNA: TGTGCCAGCAGCTTGGAGTGGTCCTCGGATGAAAAACTGTTTTTT. Its translation is CASSLEWSSDEKLFF.

V is TRBV7-9 and J is TRBJ2-6; no clear D. Trimming took off 5 bases at V and 0 bases at J, with 17 bases between the two ends. CDR3 length equals 18 residues. CDR1 SEHNR and CDR2 FQNEAQ come from the germline V gene (reference sequence). CDR3 sequence reads: CASSPDVIPSSGANVLTF. The CDR3 DNA is TGTGCCAGCAGCCCCGACGTTATACCGAGCTCTGGGGCCAACGTCCTGACTTTC.

This clonotype came up many times. J is TRBJ1-2 and V is TRBV5-1, with D maybe TRBD1 (6 bases). With 6 bases removed from V and 3 bases from J, the gap between germline ends came to 12 bases. Germline CDR1 reads SGHRS; CDR2 reads YFSETQ. This CDR3 has 13 residues. CDR3 in DNA: TGCGCCAGCACCCGGGACACTTACTATGGCTACACCTTC. It specifies CASTRDTYYGYTF.

This clonotype was detected only a few times. The V gene is TRBV20-1, the J gene TRBJ2-7; 10 nucleotides agree with TRBD2. Germline V gene data show CDR1 as DFQATT and CDR2 as SNEGSKA (reference sequence). CDR3 length: 14 amino acids. J gave up 2 bases and V 2 bases, and 3 bases lay outside the gene matches. The CDR3 sequence is CSARRLAGAYEQYF. The CDR3 region has the DNA TGCAGTGCTAGACGGCTAGCGGGAGCCTACGAGCAGTACTTC.

This sequence joins TRBV7-3 and TRBJ2-7; 7 positions agree with TRBD1. This CDR3 is built from 15 residues. Germline V gene sequence: CDR1 SGHTA, CDR2 FQGTGA. V lost 5 bases, J lost 2 bases, and 9 bases stayed unmatched. The DNA for the CDR3 is TGTGCCAGCAGCCGCTCCGGGACAGCCACCTACGAGCAGTACTTC. It specifies CASSRSGTATYEQYF.

Many counts were recorded for this clonotype. The chain carries TRBV20-1 and TRBJ2-7; 9 bases fit TRBD1. The CDR3 is 14 residues long. CDR1 DFQATT and CDR2 SNEGSKA come from the germline V gene (reference sequence). J gave up 5 bases and V 5 bases, and 10 bases lay outside the gene matches. Written as DNA, the CDR3 is TGCAGTGCTCCTGGGACAGGGTATCTCCACGAGCAGTACTTC. Translating it yields CSAPGTGYLHEQYF.

Ten or more counts support this clonotype. The chain couples TRBV15 to TRBJ2-7, with D perhaps assigned TRBD1 or TRBD2 (5 bases each). CDR1 is LNHNV, CDR2 YYDKDF, per germline (reference sequence). The CDR3 extends over 15 amino acids. The V end lost 5 bases, the J end lost 6 bases, and 20 bases lay between the germline ends. The CDR3 DNA is TGTGCCACCAGCCTACGGACGGGACCGGATTCCGAGCAGTACTTC. Translated, it gives CATSLRTGPDSEQYF.

J is TRBJ1-2 and V is TRBV29-1; 9 positions match TRBD1. Germline CDR1 is SQVTM and CDR2 is ANQGSEA. V shed 6 bases, J shed 6 bases, and the junction held 5 bases outside the gene matches. The CDR3 contains 12 residues. CDR3 DNA sequence: TGCAGCGTAGAACAGGGGGCGGATGGCTACACCTTC. As protein: CSVEQGADGYTF.

This clonotype was seen a few times. This chain joins TRBV5-1 and TRBJ1-1, with 11 bases aligning to TRBD1. Germline CDR1 and CDR2: SGHRS and YFSETQ. CDR3 length: 15 amino acids. The ends lost 2 bases at V and 11 bases at J; junction bases unmatched: 11. The chain's CDR3 is CASSFGGTGGREAFF. Written as DNA, the CDR3 is TGCGCCAGCAGCTTCGGTGGGACAGGGGGTCGAGAGGCTTTCTTT. The full variable domain, rest sourced from reference TRBV5-1 and TRBJ1-1, is KAGVTQTPRYLIKTRGQQVTLSCSPISGHRSVSWYQQTPGQGLQFLFEYFSETQRNKGNFPGRFSGRQFSNSRSEMNVSTLELGDSALYLCASSFGGTGGREAFFGQGTRLTVV.

The genes are TRBV13 and TRBJ1-1; D perhaps matches TRBD1 (5 bases). In germline, CDR1 is PRHDT, CDR2 FYEKMQ (reference sequence). The CDR3 covers 13 residues. V was pared by 11 bases and J by 0 bases, with 13 bases between. DNA of the CDR3: TGTGCCGGGGCGTCGGGGATGAACACTGAAGCTTTCTTT. It yields the protein CAGASGMNTEAFF.

The chain employs TRBV20-1 and TRBJ1-5; perhaps TRBD1 as D (5 bases). Germline V gene sequence: CDR1 DFQATT, CDR2 SNEGSKA (reference sequence). This CDR3 is 14 amino acids long. Trimming pared 1 base from V and 4 bases from J, leaving 11 bases between. The CDR3 loop is CSARGGSLNQPQHF. CDR3 nucleotide sequence: TGCAGTGCTAGAGGGGGCAGCCTTAATCAGCCCCAGCATTTT.

This clonotype was picked up many times. The chain combines TRBV29-1 with TRBJ1-5; a weak D match, TRBD1 (5 bases). This CDR3 region has 13 residues. Trimming shortened V by 7 bases and J by 0 bases, and 10 bases separated the two germline ends. Germline values: CDR1 SQVTM, CDR2 ANQGSEA. Here the CDR3 DNA reads TGCAGCGGGGACGGTCATAGCAATCAGCCCCAGCATTTT. This translates into CSGDGHSNQPQHF.

CDR3 region: CASSAGLGRGQPQHF. The CDR3 DNA reads as TGTGCCAGCAGCGCCGGACTAGGGAGAGGTCAGCCCCAGCATTTT. This chain connects TRBV7-6 to TRBJ1-5, with no clear D. The CDR3 consists of 15 residues. Germline V gene lookup returns CDR1 SGHVS and CDR2 FNYEAQ. V lost 5 bases to trimming and J lost 6 bases, with 17 bases between them.

In its sample, this clonotype was seen a few times. The CDR3 here is CASSIEGSSYEQYF. The CDR3 DNA is TGTGCCAGTAGTATAGAGGGGAGCTCCTACGAGCAGTACTTC. V and J are TRBV19 and TRBJ2-7, with D tentatively TRBD2 (5 bases). V was cut by 0 bases and J by 0 bases, with 6 bases left in between. Per germline, CDR1 LNHDA and CDR2 SQIVND (reference sequence). This CDR3 has 14 residues.

The gene calls are TRBV10-3 and TRBJ2-7; D is uncertain. The CDR3 extends over 13 amino acids. Germline V gene lookup returns CDR1 ENHRY and CDR2 SYGVKD. V was clipped by 5 bases and J by 7 bases, with 15 bases between them. The CDR3 here is CAISPLIRSEQYF. The CDR3 coding sequence is TGTGCCATCAGTCCTCTTATACGGTCGGAGCAGTACTTC.

This clonotype was recorded many times. The chain couples TRBV29-1 to TRBJ1-1, with D unresolved. In germline, CDR1 is SQVTM, CDR2 ANQGSEA. V was shortened by 4 bases and J by 3 bases, with 9 bases between the two germline ends. The CDR3 spans 12 residues. CDR3: CSVARGDTEAFF. In nucleotides, the CDR3 is TGCAGCGTTGCTCGCGGGGACACTGAAGCTTTCTTT. Together with reference TRBV29-1 and TRBJ1-1, the CDR3 gives the full variable domain: SAVISQKPSRDICQRGTSLTIQCQVDSQVTMMFWYRQQPGQSLTLIATANQGSEATYESGFVIDKFPISRPNLTFSTLTVSNMSPEDSSIYLCSVARGDTEAFFGQGTRLTVV.